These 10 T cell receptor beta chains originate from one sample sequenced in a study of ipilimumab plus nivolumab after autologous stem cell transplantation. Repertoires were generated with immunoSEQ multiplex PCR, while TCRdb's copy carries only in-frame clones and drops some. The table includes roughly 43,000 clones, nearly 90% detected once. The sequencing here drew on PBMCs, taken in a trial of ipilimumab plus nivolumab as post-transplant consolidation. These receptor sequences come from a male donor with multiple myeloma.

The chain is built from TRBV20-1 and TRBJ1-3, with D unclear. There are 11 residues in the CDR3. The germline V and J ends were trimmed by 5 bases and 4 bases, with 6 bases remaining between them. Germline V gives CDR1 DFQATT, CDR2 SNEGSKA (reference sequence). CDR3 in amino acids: CSAAGGNTIYF. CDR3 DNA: TGCAGTGCTGCGGGGGGAAACACCATATATTTT.

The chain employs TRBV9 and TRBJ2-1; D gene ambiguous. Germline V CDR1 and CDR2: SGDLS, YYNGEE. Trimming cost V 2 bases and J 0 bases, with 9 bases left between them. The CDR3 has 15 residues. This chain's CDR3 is CASSVVADSYNEQFF. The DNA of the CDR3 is TGTGCCAGCAGCGTCGTGGCAGACTCCTACAATGAGCAGTTCTTC.

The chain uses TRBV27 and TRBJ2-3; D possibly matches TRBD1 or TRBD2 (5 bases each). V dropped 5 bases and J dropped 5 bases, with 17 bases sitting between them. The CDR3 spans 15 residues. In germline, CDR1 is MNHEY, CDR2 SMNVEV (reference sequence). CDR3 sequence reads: CASSITGLSLDTQYF. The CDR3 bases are TGTGCCAGCAGTATCACAGGACTTTCTTTAGATACGCAGTATTTT.

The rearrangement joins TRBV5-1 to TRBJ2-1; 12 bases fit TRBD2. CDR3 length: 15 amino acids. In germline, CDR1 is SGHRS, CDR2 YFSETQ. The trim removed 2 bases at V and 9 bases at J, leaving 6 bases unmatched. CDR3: CASSFRLAGGIEQFF. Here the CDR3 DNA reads TGCGCCAGCAGCTTCAGGCTAGCGGGAGGGATTGAGCAGTTCTTC.

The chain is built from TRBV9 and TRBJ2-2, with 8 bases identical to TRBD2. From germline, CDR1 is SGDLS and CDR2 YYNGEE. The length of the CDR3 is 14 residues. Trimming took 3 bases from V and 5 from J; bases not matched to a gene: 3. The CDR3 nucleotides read TGTGCCAGCAGCGCCCCGGGGGGGACCGGGGAGCTGTTTTTT. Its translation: CASSAPGGTGELFF.

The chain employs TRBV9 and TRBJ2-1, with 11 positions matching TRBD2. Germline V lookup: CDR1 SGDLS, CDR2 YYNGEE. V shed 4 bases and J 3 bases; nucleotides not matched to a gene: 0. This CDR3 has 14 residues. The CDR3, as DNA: TGTGCCAGCAGCACTAGCGGGGGCTACAATGAGCAGTTCTTC. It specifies CASSTSGGYNEQFF.

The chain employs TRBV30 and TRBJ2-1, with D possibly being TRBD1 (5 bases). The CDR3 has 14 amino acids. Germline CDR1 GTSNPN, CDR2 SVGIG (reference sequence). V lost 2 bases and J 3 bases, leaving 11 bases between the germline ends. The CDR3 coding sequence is TGTGCCTGGAGTTACGGACAACTCTACAATGAGCAGTTCTTC. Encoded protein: CAWSYGQLYNEQFF.

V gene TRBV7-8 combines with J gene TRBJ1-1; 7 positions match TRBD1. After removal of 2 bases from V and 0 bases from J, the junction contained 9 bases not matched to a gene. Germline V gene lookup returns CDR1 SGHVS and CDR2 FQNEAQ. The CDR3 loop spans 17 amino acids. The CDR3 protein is CASSLLGGAGMNTEAFF. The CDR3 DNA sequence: TGTGCCAGCAGCTTACTAGGGGGCGCGGGTATGAACACTGAAGCTTTCTTT. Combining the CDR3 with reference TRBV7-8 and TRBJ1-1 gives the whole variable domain GAGVSQSPRYKVAKRGQDVALRCDPISGHVSLFWYQQALGQGPEFLTYFQNEAQLDKSGLPSDRFFAERPEGSVSTLKIQRTQQEDSAVYLCASSLLGGAGMNTEAFFGQGTRLTVV.

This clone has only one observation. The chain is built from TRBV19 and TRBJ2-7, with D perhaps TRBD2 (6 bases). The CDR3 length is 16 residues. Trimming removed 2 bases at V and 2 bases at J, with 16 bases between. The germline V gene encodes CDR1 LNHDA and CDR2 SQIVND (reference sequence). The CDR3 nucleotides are TGTGCCAGTAGTATACTTTGGCAGGGAGGAACCTACGAGCAGTACTTC. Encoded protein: CASSILWQGGTYEQYF.

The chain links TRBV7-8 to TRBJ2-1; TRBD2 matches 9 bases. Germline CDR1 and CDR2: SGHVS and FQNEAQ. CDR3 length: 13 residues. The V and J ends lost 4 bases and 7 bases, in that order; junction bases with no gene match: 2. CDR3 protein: CASSYSGGNEQFF. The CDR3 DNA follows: TGTGCCAGCAGCTACAGCGGGGGGAATGAGCAGTTCTTC. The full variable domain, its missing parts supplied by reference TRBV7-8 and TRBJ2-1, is GAGVSQSPRYKVAKRGQDVALRCDPISGHVSLFWYQQALGQGPEFLTYFQNEAQLDKSGLPSDRFFAERPEGSVSTLKIQRTQQEDSAVYLCASSYSGGNEQFFGPGTRLTVL.